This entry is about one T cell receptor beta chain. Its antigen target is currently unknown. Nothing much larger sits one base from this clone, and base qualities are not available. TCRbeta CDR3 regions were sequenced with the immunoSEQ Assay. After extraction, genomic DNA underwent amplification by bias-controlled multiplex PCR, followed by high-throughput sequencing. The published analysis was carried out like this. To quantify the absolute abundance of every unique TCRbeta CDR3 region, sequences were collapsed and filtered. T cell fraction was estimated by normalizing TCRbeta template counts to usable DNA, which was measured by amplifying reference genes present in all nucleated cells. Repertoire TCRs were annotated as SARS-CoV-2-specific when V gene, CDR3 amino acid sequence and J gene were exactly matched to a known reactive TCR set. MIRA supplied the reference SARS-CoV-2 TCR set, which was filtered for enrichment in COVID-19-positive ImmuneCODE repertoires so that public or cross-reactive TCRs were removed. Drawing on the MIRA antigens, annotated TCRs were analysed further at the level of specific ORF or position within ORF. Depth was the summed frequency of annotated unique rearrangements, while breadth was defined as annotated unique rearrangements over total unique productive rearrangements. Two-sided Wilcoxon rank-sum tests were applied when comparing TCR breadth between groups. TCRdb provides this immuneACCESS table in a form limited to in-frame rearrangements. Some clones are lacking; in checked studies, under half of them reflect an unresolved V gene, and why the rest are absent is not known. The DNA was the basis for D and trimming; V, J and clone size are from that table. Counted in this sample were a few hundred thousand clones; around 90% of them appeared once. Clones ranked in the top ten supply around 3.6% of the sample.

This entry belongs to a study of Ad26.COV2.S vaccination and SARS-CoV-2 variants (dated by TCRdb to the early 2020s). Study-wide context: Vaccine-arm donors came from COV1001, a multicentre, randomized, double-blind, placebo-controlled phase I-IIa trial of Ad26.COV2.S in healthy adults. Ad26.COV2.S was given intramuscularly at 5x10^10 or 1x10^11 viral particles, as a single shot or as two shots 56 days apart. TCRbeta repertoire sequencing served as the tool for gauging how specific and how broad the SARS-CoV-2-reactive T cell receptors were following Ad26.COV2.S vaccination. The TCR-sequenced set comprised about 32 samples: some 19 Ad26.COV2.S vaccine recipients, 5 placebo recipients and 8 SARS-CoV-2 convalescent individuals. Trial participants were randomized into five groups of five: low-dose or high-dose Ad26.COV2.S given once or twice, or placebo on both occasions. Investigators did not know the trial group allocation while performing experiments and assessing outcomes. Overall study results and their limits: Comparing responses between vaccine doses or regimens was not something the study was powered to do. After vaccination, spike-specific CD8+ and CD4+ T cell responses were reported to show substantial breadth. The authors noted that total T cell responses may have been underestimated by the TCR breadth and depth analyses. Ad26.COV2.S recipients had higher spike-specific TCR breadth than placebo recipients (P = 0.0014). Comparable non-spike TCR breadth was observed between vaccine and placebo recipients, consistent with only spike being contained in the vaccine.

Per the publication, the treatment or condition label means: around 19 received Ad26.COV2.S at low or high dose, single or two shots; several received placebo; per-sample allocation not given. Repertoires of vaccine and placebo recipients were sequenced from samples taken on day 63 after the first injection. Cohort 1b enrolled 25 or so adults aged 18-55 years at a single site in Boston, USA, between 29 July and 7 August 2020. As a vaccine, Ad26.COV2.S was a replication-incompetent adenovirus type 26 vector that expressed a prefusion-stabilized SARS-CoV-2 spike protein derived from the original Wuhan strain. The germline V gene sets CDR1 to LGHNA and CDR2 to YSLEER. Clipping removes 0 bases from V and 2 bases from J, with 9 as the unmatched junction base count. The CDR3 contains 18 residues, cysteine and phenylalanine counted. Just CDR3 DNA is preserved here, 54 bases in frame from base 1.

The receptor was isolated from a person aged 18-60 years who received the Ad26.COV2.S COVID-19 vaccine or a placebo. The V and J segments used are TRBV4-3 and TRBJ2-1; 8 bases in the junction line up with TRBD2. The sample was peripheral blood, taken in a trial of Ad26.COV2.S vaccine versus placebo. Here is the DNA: TGCGCCAGCAGCCAAGACCCTAGCGGGCCCGGGACCTACAATGAGCAGTTCTTC. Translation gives CASSQDPSGPGTYNEQFF.